The sequence of this T cell receptor beta chain was determined in a study of blood T cells in healthy people across ages. Study-wide background: Template switching caught about one barcoded beta molecule for each two T cells.

Each donor supplied around 9.9 milliliters of peripheral blood. In regard to this clonotype: What it binds is unknown.

A second roughly 6 to 12 cycle PCR used barcoded and J-beta primers. TCRdb used MiXCR to reprocess the 5' RACE reads, holding one entry per CDR3 protein. The sample contains 1 million to 1.2 million distinct CDR3 sequences, less than 45% of which appear only once. General observations from the study: TCR beta diversity correlated strongly with naive T cell percentage. Long-lived donors exceeded aged donors in naive CD4+ cells and diversity.

The material sequenced was blood. The receptor was isolated from a man between 18 and 29 years old in good health.

The CDR3 DNA reads as TGTGCCAGCAGCACCAAAAAGGAACTAAGATGGAGTAGCGGGGGCGAATCCTACAATGAGCAGTTCTTC. This encodes CASSTKKELRWSSGGESYNEQFF. The rearrangement uses TRBV21-1 and TRBJ2-1; TRBD2, the table's D call, was not compared with the DNA. TRBV21-1 is listed as a pseudogene. This CDR3 has 23 amino acids.